The clone carrying this T cell receptor (beta chain) has a handful of counts. Its specificity is not known. The data are from a study of T cells after posttransplantation cyclophosphamide. V lost 1 base and J lost 7, with 17 bases in between. The CDR3 is 16 residues long. Germline CDR1 reads SGDLS; CDR2 reads YYNGEE. Study observations and caveats: Later post-transplant blood repertoires were often dominated by donor CD8+ memory clones.

The method was immunoSEQ multiplex PCR; TCRdb's version includes in-frame clones alone and lacks a portion of them. The sample comprises 25,000 to 30,000 clones, 86% of which are singletons, and around 3.3% rests with the top ten. The chain has TRBV9 and TRBJ2-2; a weak D match, TRBD1 (5 bases). The receptor's source is a man aged 50 to 60. The sample comprised PBMCs. CDR3 sequence: CASSVFRLQGVGELFF. CDR3 sequence (DNA): TGTGCCAGCAGCGTATTCAGGTTGCAAGGGGTCGGGGAGCTGTTTTTT.